This T cell receptor (beta chain) is from a study of blood T cell repertoires in COVID-19. Turning to the study itself: There were acute and convalescent COVID-19 samples, and they came from the United States, Italy and Spain.

How the authors handled the data: Estimated nucleated cell counts came from reference gene primer amplification. TCRdb's table, derived via immunoSEQ multiplex PCR, lists solely in-frame clones and lacks some. That table supplies the V and J calls and clone size; D and trimming were determined from the DNA. The top ten clones hold around 6.8% of a sample with around 200,000 clones, roughly four fifths of them seen once. V lost 2 bases, J lost 2 bases, and 10 bases stayed unmatched. The CDR3 has 17 residues. Per germline, CDR1 MGHRA and CDR2 YSYEKL. The clonotype was recovered from a human donor in a cohort sampled during active COVID-19. V gene TRBV4-1 combines with J gene TRBJ1-1, with TRBD1 matching over 8 bases. Sequencing input: peripheral blood. CDR3 bases: TGCGCCAGCAGCCAAAAGACCCCCGGACAGGGAAACACTGAAGCTTTCTTT. Its translation is CASSQKTPGQGNTEAFF.